Shown below are 29 T cell receptor beta chains from a single sample sequenced in a study of regulatory T cells in long-lasting Graves disease. Time point given: newly diagnosed GD, antithyroid drugs for less than 3 months. PBMC-derived RNA was used for the TCR library. Investigators prepared the TCR beta libraries by applying iRepertoire HTBI primers and Arm-PCR of CDR3 regions. In TCRdb, the multiplex PCR reads were re-called with MiXCR into one record per CDR3 protein. The profile shows some 500,000 distinct CDR3 sequences, less than 15% of them singletons. These data were also filed under a second study, of T cells in Graves' hyperthyroidism and ophthalmopathy.

Specimen: peripheral blood mononuclear cells (PBMCs), collected at new diagnosis, from a patient treated with antithyroid drugs. Receptor source: a man in his thirties or forties with Graves disease.

At least ten counts were recorded for this clonotype. This chain uses TRBV6-1 with TRBJ2-5; the D gene could be TRBD1 or TRBD2 (5 bases each). The CDR3 contains 12 residues. In germline, CDR1 is MNHNS, CDR2 SASEGT. V dropped 8 bases and J dropped 0 bases, with 7 bases sitting between them. CDR3 region: CASGTDQETQYF. DNA of the CDR3: TGTGCCAGCGGGACCGACCAAGAGACCCAGTACTTC.

This chain connects TRBV19 to TRBJ1-2; 7 bases are a match to TRBD1. The CDR3 totals 14 residues. Per the germline V gene, CDR1 is LNHDA and CDR2 is SQIVND (reference sequence). The V and J ends lost 5 bases and 7 bases, in that order; junction bases with no gene match: 10. CDR3 loop: CASSDAGTAIGYTF. In DNA, the CDR3 is TGTGCCAGTAGTGACGCCGGGACAGCGATTGGCTACACCTTC.

Concerning this clonotype: A much larger clone differs from this one at a single base, so this may be a read error. The rearrangement uses TRBV15 and TRBJ2-5; maybe TRBD2 (6 bases). CDR3 length: 14 amino acids. Per germline, CDR1 LNHNV and CDR2 YYDKDF (reference sequence). CDR3 coding DNA: TGTGCCACCAGCAGATCGAGACTAGTAGAGACCCAGCACTTC. Protein product: CATSRSRLVETQHF.

This clonotype was counted ten times or more. V gene TRBV10-1 combines with J gene TRBJ2-7; D unresolved. The CDR3 sequence is 14 residues long. The V and J ends lost 9 bases and 7 bases respectively, with 22 bases between them. Germline V gene lookup returns CDR1 WNHNN and CDR2 SYGVQD (reference sequence). Here the CDR3 reads CASIWAPPLGEQYF. The DNA for the CDR3 is TGCGCCAGTATTTGGGCCCCTCCTTTGGGGGAGCAGTACTTC.

The V and J genes are TRBV4-1 and TRBJ1-4; 9 positions match TRBD1. V gave up 2 bases and J gave up 6 bases; unmatched junction bases: 7. The CDR3 totals 16 residues. The germline V gene has CDR1 MGHRA and CDR2 YSYEKL. The chain's CDR3 is CASSQSPDRGYEKLFF. Here the CDR3 DNA reads TGCGCCAGCAGCCAATCCCCGGACAGGGGATATGAAAAACTGTTTTTT.

This sequence joins TRBV11-2 and TRBJ2-3; D unclear. This CDR3 is 13 amino acids long. The germline V gene has CDR1 SGHAT and CDR2 FQNNGV. V was trimmed by 3 bases and J by 5 bases, leaving 9 bases between them. CDR3: CASSFQTGDTQYF. The CDR3 coding sequence is TGTGCCAGCAGCTTCCAGACCGGAGATACGCAGTATTTT. Combining the CDR3 with reference TRBV11-2 and TRBJ2-3 gives the whole variable domain EAGVAQSPRYKIIEKRQSVAFWCNPISGHATLYWYQQILGQGPKLLIQFQNNGVVDDSQLPKDRFSAERLKGVDSTLKIQPAKLEDSAVYLCASSFQTGDTQYFGPGTRLTVL.

The chain links TRBV12-3 or TRBV12-4 to TRBJ2-7; TRBD1 or TRBD2 may be the D gene (5 bases each). V was trimmed by 5 bases and J by 2 bases, leaving 13 bases between them. The CDR3 extends over 14 amino acids. The CDR3: CASSIRGAPYEQYF. The DNA for the CDR3 is TGTGCCAGCAGTATCCGAGGGGCCCCCTACGAGCAGTACTTC.

Ten or more counts support this clonotype. The chain employs TRBV6-2 or TRBV6-3 and TRBJ2-7, with a tentative D call TRBD2 (6 bases). With 8 bases removed from V and 2 bases from J, the gap between germline ends came to 13 bases. CDR1 MNHEY and CDR2 SVGEGT come from the germline V gene. CDR3 size: 13 residues. CDR3 sequence reads: CASQEGMAYEQYF. CDR3 coding DNA: TGTGCCAGCCAGGAGGGGATGGCCTACGAGCAGTACTTC.

This clonotype has only a few counts. V is TRBV15 and J is TRBJ2-2, with D hard to call. Germline-derived CDR1 and CDR2 are LNHNV and YYDKDF (reference sequence). Trimming removed 2 bases at V and 3 bases at J, with 16 bases between. This CDR3 has 17 residues. The CDR3 loop reads CATSRSPTTKDTGELFF. Written as DNA, the CDR3 is TGTGCCACCAGCAGATCCCCGACAACTAAGGACACCGGGGAGCTGTTTTTT.

The chain is built from TRBV6-1 and TRBJ1-1; no definite D call. V gave up 6 bases and J gave up 11 bases, with 13 bases separating them. The CDR3 has 11 residues. Germline-derived CDR1 and CDR2 are MNHNS and SASEGT. The DNA for the CDR3 is TGTGCCAGCAGACTCCCCGTGGGGGCTTTCTTT. Translating gives CASRLPVGAFF.

At least ten counts were recorded for this clonotype. This CDR3 is CASKGGGGEQYF. The CDR3 DNA reads TGTGCCAGCAAGGGCGGAGGGGGTGAGCAGTACTTC. V usage is TRBV12-3 or TRBV12-4 and J usage is TRBJ2-7; possibly TRBD1 or TRBD2 for D (6 bases each). The CDR3 totals 12 residues. Trimming pared 7 bases from V and 7 bases from J, leaving 14 bases between.

This clonotype was observed many times. The gene calls are TRBV6-2 or TRBV6-3 and TRBJ1-6; D is unresolved. Trimming took off 2 bases at V and 8 bases at J, with 16 bases between the two ends. This CDR3 is built from 16 residues. Germline values: CDR1 MNHEY, CDR2 SVGEGT. The CDR3: CASSYQFRRSDSPLHF. The CDR3 DNA is TGTGCCAGCAGTTACCAGTTTCGCAGGTCGGATTCACCCCTCCACTTT.

The rearrangement uses TRBV5-4 and TRBJ1-2, with 7 nucleotides matching TRBD1. This CDR3 region has 16 residues. After removal of 0 bases from V and 8 bases from J, the junction contained 13 bases not matched to a gene. Germline V lookup: CDR1 SGHNT, CDR2 YYREEE (reference sequence). In DNA, the CDR3 is TGTGCCAGCAGCTTGGACAGGGGAGGATTAAGTTCGGGCTACACCTTC. Its protein product is CASSLDRGGLSSGYTF.

A few counts support this clonotype. The CDR3 loop is CASSTNRNYGYTF. The CDR3, as DNA: TGTGCCAGTAGTACTAACCGAAACTATGGCTACACCTTC. J is TRBJ1-2 and V is TRBV19; D remains unclear. This CDR3 is 13 amino acids long. Trimming cost V 4 bases and J 2 bases, with 8 bases left between them. Germline V gene data show CDR1 as LNHDA and CDR2 as SQIVND (reference sequence).

The CDR3 sequence: CASSPGGYTF. The CDR3 bases are TGTGCCAGCAGCCCCGGGGGCTACACCTTC. V is TRBV7-9 and J is TRBJ1-2; the D is unclear. Germline CDR1 and CDR2: SEHNR and FQNEAQ (reference sequence). This CDR3 comprises 10 residues. The V end was cut by 5 bases, the J end by 8 bases, with 6 bases between.

The chain uses TRBV20-1 and TRBJ2-5; TRBD2 agrees at 8 bases. The CDR3 covers 15 residues. The germline CDR1 and CDR2 sequences are DFQATT and SNEGSKA (reference sequence). V was clipped by 3 bases and J by 0 bases; unmatched bases: 6. The CDR3 reads CSASPASGYQETQYF. DNA for the CDR3: TGCAGTGCTAGTCCCGCTAGCGGGTACCAAGAGACCCAGTACTTC.

Points on this clonotype: A clone one base away is much larger, so this may be a read error. This rearrangement joins TRBV27 to TRBJ2-1; D is unclear. The CDR3 totals 13 residues. Per germline, CDR1 MNHEY and CDR2 SMNVEV (reference sequence). Trimming took off 3 bases at V and 9 bases at J, with 12 bases between the two ends. Here the CDR3 DNA reads TGTGCCAGCAGTTTCAGAGGTCTGGTTGAGCAGTTCTTC. It specifies CASSFRGLVEQFF.

This clonotype was counted ten times or more. The chain uses TRBV24-1 and TRBJ2-7, with unresolved D. The V gene lost 3 bases and the J gene lost 9 bases, with 8 bases spanning the gap. Per the germline V gene, CDR1 is KGHDR and CDR2 is SFDVKD. This CDR3 has 11 residues. DNA of the CDR3: TGTGCCACCAGTGATAGGTCCGCGCAGTACTTC. Its translation: CATSDRSAQYF.

To note about this clonotype: A much larger clonotype is one base distant, so this may be a read error. The CDR3 carries no conserved terminal phenylalanine or tryptophan, so it likely arises from a read error. The chain's CDR3 is CASSAEDYGYTL. The CDR3 region has the DNA TGTGCCAGCAGTGCCGAGGACTATGGCTACACCCTC. The chain recombines TRBV7-6 with TRBJ1-2, with D uncertain. The CDR3 contains 12 residues. V was shortened by 6 bases and J by 3 bases, with 8 bases between the two germline ends. The V gene's germline CDR1 is SGHVS and CDR2 FNYEAQ.

This clonotype has at least ten counts. This sequence joins TRBV28 and TRBJ2-5, with D unresolved. The CDR3 has 10 amino acids. Trimming removed 10 bases at V and 5 bases at J, with 8 bases between. CDR1 and CDR2 from the germline V gene are MDHEN and SYDVKM. CDR3 sequence reads: CATLMETQYF. The CDR3 DNA sequence: TGTGCCACTCTGATGGAGACCCAGTACTTC. The whole variable domain, filled in from reference TRBV28 and TRBJ2-5, reads DVKVTQSSRYLVKRTGEKVFLECVQDMDHENMFWYRQDPGLGLRLIYFSYDVKMKEKGDIPEGYSVSREKKERFSLILESASTNQTSMYLCATLMETQYFGPGTRLLVL.

This clonotype was seen repeatedly, ten times or more. CDR3 sequence reads: CASSPGQNQETQYF. The CDR3 nucleotides read TGTGCCAGCTCACCGGGACAGAACCAAGAGACCCAGTACTTC. The chain links TRBV18 to TRBJ2-5, with TRBD1 matching 7 bases. The CDR3 totals 14 residues. V was clipped by 3 bases and J by 0 bases; unmatched bases: 1. Germline loops: CDR1 KGHSH, CDR2 LQKENI.

This clonotype appeared many times. The chain couples TRBV18 to TRBJ1-1; TRBD1 matches at 10 bases. The germline gives CDR1 KGHSH, CDR2 LQKENI. The V and J ends lost 2 bases and 7 bases, in that order; junction bases with no gene match: 4. The CDR3 has 14 amino acids. The CDR3 bases are TGTGCCAGCTCACCAGGACAGGGGGAGGTTGAAGCTTTCTTT. Residues: CASSPGQGEVEAFF.

This clonotype was counted a few times. The genes are TRBV30 and TRBJ1-1; unclear D gene. V lost 3 bases to trimming and J lost 1 base, with 12 bases between them. Germline loops: CDR1 GTSNPN, CDR2 SVGIG (reference sequence). This CDR3 is built from 14 residues. CDR3 region: CAWRSDWQNTEAFF. Written as DNA, the CDR3 is TGTGCCTGGAGGTCCGATTGGCAGAACACTGAAGCTTTCTTT.

As for this clonotype: Given a much more abundant clone one base away, this may be a read error. The rearrangement uses TRBV27 and TRBJ2-5; D is perhaps TRBD1 (5 bases). The germline gives CDR1 MNHEY, CDR2 SMNVEV (reference sequence). The CDR3 sequence is 14 residues long. This CDR3 is CANSLSRVEETQYF. As DNA, the CDR3 is TGTGCCAACAGTTTATCCAGGGTTGAAGAGACCCAGTACTTC.

This clonotype was seen a few times. The chain is built from TRBV5-4 and TRBJ2-1; 12 bases agree with TRBD2. Trimming took 3 bases from V and 10 from J; bases not matched to a gene: 8. The germline V gene encodes CDR1 SGHNT and CDR2 YYREEE (reference sequence). The CDR3 extends over 15 amino acids. CDR3 in DNA: TGTGCCAGCAGCTCGACGACTAGCGGGAGCTGGGAGCAGTTCTTC. It is translated as CASSSTTSGSWEQFF.

This clonotype appeared a few times. Written as DNA, the CDR3 is TGTGCCAGCAACAGGAAAAATCAGCCCCAGCATTTT. This gives the protein CASNRKNQPQHF. The chain employs TRBV5-5 and TRBJ1-5, with D perhaps TRBD1 (5 bases). Trimming removed 6 bases from V and 4 bases from J, with 8 bases in between. Germline V gene lookup returns CDR1 SGHKS and CDR2 YYEKEE (reference sequence). CDR3 size: 12 residues.

This clonotype was detected ten times or more. The V gene is TRBV20-1, the J gene TRBJ2-7, with D unresolved. The CDR3 runs to 14 residues. In germline, CDR1 is DFQATT, CDR2 SNEGSKA (reference sequence). Trimming stripped 3 bases from V and 3 bases from J, with 15 bases between. The CDR3 region is CSASRPPASYEQYF. In DNA form, the CDR3 reads TGCAGTGCTAGCCGCCCTCCAGCCAGCTACGAGCAGTACTTC.

This clonotype was seen many times. This rearrangement joins TRBV24-1 to TRBJ2-3; no firm D call. Trimming removed 0 bases at V and 0 bases at J, with 9 bases between. In germline, CDR1 is KGHDR, CDR2 SFDVKD. The CDR3 is 16 amino acids. CDR3 loop: CATSDLQALSTDTQYF. DNA of the CDR3: TGTGCCACCAGTGATTTGCAGGCCCTAAGCACAGATACGCAGTATTTT.

This clonotype was seen ten or more times. This chain connects TRBV12-3 or TRBV12-4 to TRBJ2-1; weak D call: TRBD1 (6 bases). The CDR3 has 16 amino acids. The germline V and J ends were trimmed by 0 bases and 6 bases, with 15 bases remaining between them. The CDR3 region has the DNA TGTGCCAGCAGTTTAGCGGGGGCCAGGGTCCTCAATGAGCAGTTCTTC. Protein product: CASSLAGARVLNEQFF.